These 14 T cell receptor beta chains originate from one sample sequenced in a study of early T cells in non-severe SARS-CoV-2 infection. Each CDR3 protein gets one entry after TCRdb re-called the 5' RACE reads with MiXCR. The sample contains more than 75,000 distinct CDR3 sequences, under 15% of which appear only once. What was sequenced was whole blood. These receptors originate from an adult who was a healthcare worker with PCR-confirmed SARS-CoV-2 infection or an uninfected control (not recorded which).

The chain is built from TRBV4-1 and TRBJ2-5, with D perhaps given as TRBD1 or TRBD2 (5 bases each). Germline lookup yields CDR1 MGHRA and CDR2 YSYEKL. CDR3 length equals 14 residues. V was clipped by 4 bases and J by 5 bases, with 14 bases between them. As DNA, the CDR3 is TGCGCCAGCAGCCGGGACCTCCTCACGGAGACCCAGTACTTC. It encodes CASSRDLLTETQYF.

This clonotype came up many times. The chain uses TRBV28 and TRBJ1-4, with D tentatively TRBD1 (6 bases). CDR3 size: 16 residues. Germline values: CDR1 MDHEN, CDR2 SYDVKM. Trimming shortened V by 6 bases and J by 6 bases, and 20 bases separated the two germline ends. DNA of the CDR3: TGTGCCAGCAGACCAGGGGCGGGGCAGGGTGATGAAAAACTGTTTTTT. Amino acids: CASRPGAGQGDEKLFF.

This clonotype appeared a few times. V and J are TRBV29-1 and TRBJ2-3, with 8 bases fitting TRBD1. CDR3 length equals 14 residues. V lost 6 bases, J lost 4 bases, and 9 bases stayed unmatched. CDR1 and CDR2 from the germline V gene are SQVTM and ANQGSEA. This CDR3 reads CSVTETGVADTQYF. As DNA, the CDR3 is TGCAGCGTCACGGAGACAGGGGTTGCAGATACGCAGTATTTT.

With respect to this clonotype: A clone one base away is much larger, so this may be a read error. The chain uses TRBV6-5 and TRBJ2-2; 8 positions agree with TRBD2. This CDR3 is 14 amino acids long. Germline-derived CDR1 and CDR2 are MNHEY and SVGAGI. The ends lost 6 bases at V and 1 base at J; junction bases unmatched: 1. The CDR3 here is CASRGLVNTGELFF. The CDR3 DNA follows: TGTGCCAGCAGGGGACTAGTGAACACCGGGGAGCTGTTTTTT.

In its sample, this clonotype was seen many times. The chain's CDR3 is CASSHGRNYGYTF. The CDR3 DNA reads as TGTGCCAGCAGCCACGGACGGAACTATGGCTACACCTTC. The rearrangement uses TRBV27 and TRBJ1-2; D is unresolved. This CDR3 comprises 13 residues. Germline CDR1 reads MNHEY; CDR2 reads SMNVEV (reference sequence). The germline V and J ends were trimmed by 6 bases and 2 bases, with 10 bases remaining between them.

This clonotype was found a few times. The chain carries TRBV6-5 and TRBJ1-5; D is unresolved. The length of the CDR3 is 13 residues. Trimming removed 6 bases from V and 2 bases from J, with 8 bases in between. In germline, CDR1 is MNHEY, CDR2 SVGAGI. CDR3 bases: TGTGCCAGCAGCAGCGTAGGCAATCAGCCCCAGCATTTT. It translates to CASSSVGNQPQHF.

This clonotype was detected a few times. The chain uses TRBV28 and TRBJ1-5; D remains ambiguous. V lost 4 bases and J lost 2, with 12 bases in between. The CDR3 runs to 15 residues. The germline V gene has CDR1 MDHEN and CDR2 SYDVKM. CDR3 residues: CASSYQAGGNQPQHF. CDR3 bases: TGTGCCAGCAGTTACCAGGCTGGAGGCAATCAGCCCCAGCATTTT. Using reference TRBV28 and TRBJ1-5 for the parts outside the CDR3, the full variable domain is DVKVTQSSRYLVKRTGEKVFLECVQDMDHENMFWYRQDPGLGLRLIYFSYDVKMKEKGDIPEGYSVSREKKERFSLILESASTNQTSMYLCASSYQAGGNQPQHFGDGTRLSIL.

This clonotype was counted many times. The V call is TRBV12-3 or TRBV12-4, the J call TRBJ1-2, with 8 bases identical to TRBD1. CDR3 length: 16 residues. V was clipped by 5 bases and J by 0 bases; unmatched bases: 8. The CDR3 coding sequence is TGTGCCAGCAGTCGACAGGGGAGTTTGACTAACTATGGCTACACCTTC. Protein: CASSRQGSLTNYGYTF.

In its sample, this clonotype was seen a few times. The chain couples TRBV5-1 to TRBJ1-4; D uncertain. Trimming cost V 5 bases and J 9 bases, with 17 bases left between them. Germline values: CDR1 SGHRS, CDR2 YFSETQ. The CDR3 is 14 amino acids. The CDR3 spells CASRLGKGEKKLFF. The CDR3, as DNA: TGCGCCAGCAGACTGGGGAAGGGAGAGAAAAAACTGTTTTTT.

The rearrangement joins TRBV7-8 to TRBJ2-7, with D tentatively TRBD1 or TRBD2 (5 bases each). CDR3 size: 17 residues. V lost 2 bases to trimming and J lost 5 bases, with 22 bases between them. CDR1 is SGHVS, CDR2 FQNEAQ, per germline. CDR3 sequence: CASSLRYSGRDEDEQYF. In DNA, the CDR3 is TGTGCCAGCAGCTTACGATACTCCGGCAGGGACGAGGACGAGCAGTACTTC.

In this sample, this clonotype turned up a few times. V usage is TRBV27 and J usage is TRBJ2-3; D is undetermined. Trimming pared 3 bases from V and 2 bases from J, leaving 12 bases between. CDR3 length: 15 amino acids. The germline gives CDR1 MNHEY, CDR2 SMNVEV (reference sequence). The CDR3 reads CASSFAGTYTDTQYF. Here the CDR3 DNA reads TGTGCCAGCAGTTTCGCAGGAACCTACACAGATACGCAGTATTTT.

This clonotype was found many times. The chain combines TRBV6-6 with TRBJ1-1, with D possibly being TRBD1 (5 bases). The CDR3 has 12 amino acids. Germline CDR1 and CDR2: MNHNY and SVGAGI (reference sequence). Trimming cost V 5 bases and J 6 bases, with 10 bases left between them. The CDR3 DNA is TGTGCCAGCAGTCCCGGGGGGGCTGAAGCTTTCTTT. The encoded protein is CASSPGGAEAFF.

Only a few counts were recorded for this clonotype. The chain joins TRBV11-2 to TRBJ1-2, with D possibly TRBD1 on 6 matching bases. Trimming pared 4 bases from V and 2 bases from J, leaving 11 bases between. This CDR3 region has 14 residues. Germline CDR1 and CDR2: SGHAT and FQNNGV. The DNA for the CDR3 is TGTGCCAGCAGCTCCCTACAGGGAAACTATGGCTACACCTTC. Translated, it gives CASSSLQGNYGYTF.

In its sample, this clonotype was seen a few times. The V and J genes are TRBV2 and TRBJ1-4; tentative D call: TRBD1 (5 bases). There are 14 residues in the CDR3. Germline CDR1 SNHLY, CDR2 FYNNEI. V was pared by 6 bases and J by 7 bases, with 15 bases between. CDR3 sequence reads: CASRAGTPGEKLFF. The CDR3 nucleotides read TGTGCCAGCAGGGCCGGGACCCCGGGTGAAAAACTGTTTTTT.